Here is one T cell receptor beta chain with its context. Its antigen is not known. These data belong to a study of Ad26.COV2.S vaccination and SARS-CoV-2 variants. Overall study context: The Ad26.COV2.S arm of the COV1001 trial was where the donor was placed. General study points: Similar non-spike TCR breadth was seen in vaccine and placebo recipients. Vaccinees showed greater spike-specific TCR breadth than placebo recipients.

Treatment noted: about 20 received Ad26.COV2.S at low or high dose, single or two shots; about five received placebo; per-sample allocation not given. Repertoires come from day 63 after the first vaccine or placebo injection. Expressing Wuhan-strain SARS-CoV-2 spike, an Ad26 vector served as the vaccine. Assay: immunoSEQ multiplex PCR; the TCRdb copy retains only in-frame clones and omits some. The data contain over 350,000 clones, approximately 90% of them singletons. The CDR3 is made up of 14 amino acids. Germline lookup yields CDR1 MNHEY and CDR2 SMNVEV (reference sequence). Germline trimming cut 5 bases from V and 2 bases from J; bases unmatched to any gene: 2.

This chain joins TRBV27 and TRBJ1-2, with 10 bases identical to TRBD1. The specimen was peripheral blood, collected in a trial of Ad26.COV2.S vaccine versus placebo. The origin of this receptor is a person between 18 and 60 years old who received the Ad26.COV2.S COVID-19 vaccine or a placebo. The CDR3 sequence is CASSMGQGNYGYTF. The CDR3 nucleotides are TGTGCCAGCAGTATGGGACAGGGGAACTATGGCTACACCTTC.